Below, one T cell receptor (beta chain) is given with its context. Its antigen is not identified. Per sample, no less than 5.5 micrograms of total RNA were extracted. The CDR3 is 15 residues long. Germline V gene data show CDR1 as MNHEY and CDR2 as SVGAGI. Deletions cut 5 bases from V and 2 bases from J, with 16 bases between. A second PCR of roughly 7 to 11 cycles used a sample-barcoded 5' primer and a J-beta primer mix. Every cDNA molecule carried a tag from a template-switch adaptor bearing 12 random nucleotides. Each sample provided no less than 2.5 million CDR3-containing paired-end reads. TCRdb processed the 5' RACE reads anew with MiXCR; each CDR3 protein has one entry. The table shows 800,000 to 900,000 distinct CDR3 sequences, with 62% occurring only once. This record belongs to a study of blood T cells in healthy people across ages. The study's findings and limits: With age, beta diversity per million T cells declined roughly linearly, significantly by over 35.

The rearrangement links TRBV6-5 to TRBJ2-7; possible D gene TRBD1, 6 bases. The sample consisted of blood. This TCR came from a man aged 30-40 years in good health. Here the CDR3 DNA reads TGTGCCAGCAGTGGACAGCCCAATACGCCCTACGAGCAGTACTTC. It yields the protein CASSGQPNTPYEQYF.